Listed here are 23 T cell receptor beta chains from one sample, sequenced in a study of breast tumors, draining lymph nodes, adjacent tissues. Breast cancer patients provided tissue from their axillary draining lymph nodes. A single record per CDR3 protein comes from TCRdb applying MiXCR to the multiplex PCR reads. Here the sample spans tens of thousands of distinct CDR3 sequences, roughly a fifth being singletons. The sample consisted of axillary lymph node tissue. The receptors originated from a female donor with breast cancer. Some clones in this sample may be carry-over from other donors' samples.

At least ten counts were recorded for this clonotype. V gene TRBV7-8 combines with J gene TRBJ1-2; 8 bases are shared with TRBD1. This CDR3 region has 14 residues. From germline, CDR1 is SGHVS and CDR2 FQNEAQ. The junction had 6 bases not matched to a gene; V was cut back by 5 bases and J by 4 bases. CDR3 sequence: CASSQDRGGYGYTF. CDR3 DNA sequence: TGTGCCAGCAGCCAAGACAGGGGAGGCTATGGCTACACCTTC.

This clonotype has just a few counts. A much larger clonotype is one base distant, so this may be a read error. The chain joins TRBV7-2 to TRBJ2-7; D possibly corresponds to TRBD2 (5 bases). The V gene's germline CDR1 is SGHTA and CDR2 FQGNSA. The CDR3 is made up of 15 amino acids. Between the trimmed V and J ends, which lost 5 bases and 1 base, there was a span of 15 bases. CDR3: CASSLRVLGSYEQYF. CDR3 in DNA: TGTGCCAGCAGCCTGCGGGTCCTTGGGTCCTACGAGCAGTACTTC.

This clonotype was picked up many times. V gene TRBV4-1 combines with J gene TRBJ2-7; TRBD2 aligns across 11 bases. CDR1 and CDR2 (germline): MGHRA, YSYEKL. V dropped 4 bases and J dropped 3; count of bases not matched to a gene: 5. The CDR3 loop spans 15 amino acids. The CDR3 DNA sequence: TGCGCCAGCAGCCTAGCGGGAGGGTCACTCTACGAGCAGTACTTC. The encoded protein is CASSLAGGSLYEQYF.

As to this clonotype: Just one base apart from a much larger clone, this may be a read error. A read error is likely, as this CDR3 ends without the conserved phenylalanine or tryptophan. The gene calls are TRBV12-3 or TRBV12-4 and TRBJ2-5; the D gene is possibly TRBD2 (6 bases). V shed 6 bases and J shed 3 bases, with 11 bases lying between them. The CDR3 contains 13 residues. The CDR3 DNA follows: TGTGCCAGCAGGTCGACTAGGGAAGAGACCCAGTACTCC. It specifies CASRSTREETQYS.

Worth noting for this clonotype: This may be a read error, as it is one base from a much larger clone. The chain links TRBV7-8 to TRBJ1-5; D is ambiguous. V was clipped by 7 bases and J by 0 bases, with 19 bases between them. Germline V CDR1 and CDR2: SGHVS, FQNEAQ. The CDR3 has 17 amino acids. CDR3 protein: CASTLEAATASNQPQHF. The CDR3 nucleotides are TGTGCCAGCACCCTAGAGGCGGCTACCGCTAGCAATCAGCCCCAGCATTTT.

This clonotype appeared many times. This chain uses TRBV29-1 with TRBJ2-7; 10 bases align to TRBD1. Germline V gives CDR1 SQVTM, CDR2 ANQGSEA. The trim removed 4 bases at V and 1 base at J, leaving 13 bases unmatched. There are 17 residues in the CDR3. The CDR3 here is CSVVVPPGQGTSYEQYF. The CDR3 nucleotides are TGCAGCGTTGTAGTACCCCCGGGACAGGGGACATCCTACGAGCAGTACTTC.

A note on this clonotype: A clone one base away is much larger, so this may be a read error. The rearrangement uses TRBV6-4 and TRBJ2-1; D might be TRBD2 (5 bases). Trimming removed 4 bases from V and 12 bases from J, with 13 bases in between. The CDR3 consists of 12 residues. CDR1 and CDR2 (germline): MRHNA, SNTAGT. The CDR3: CASSGSGLRQFF. CDR3 sequence (DNA): TGTGCCAGCAGTGGGTCTGGACTCCGGCAGTTCTTC.

Of note for this clonotype: This may come from a read error, since a much larger clone is one base off. The gene calls are TRBV2 and TRBJ2-7; D possibly corresponds to TRBD1 (6 bases). This CDR3 contains 16 residues. V was cut by 1 base and J by 6 bases, with 19 bases left in between. Germline assignment: CDR1 SNHLY and CDR2 FYNNEI. The DNA of the CDR3 is TGTGCCAGCAGTGAAGGGTTGGGGACACCTCCCTGCGAGCAGTACTTC. This gives the protein CASSEGLGTPPCEQYF.

This clonotype appeared many times. The chain links TRBV7-2 to TRBJ2-1; a possible D gene is TRBD2 (5 bases). The germline V and J ends were trimmed by 0 bases and 10 bases, with 10 bases remaining between them. The CDR3 totals 13 residues. CDR1 is SGHTA and CDR2 is FQGNSA in the germline V gene. Here the CDR3 reads CASSLARVGEQFF. The CDR3 nucleotides are TGTGCCAGCAGCTTAGCGCGGGTAGGAGAGCAGTTCTTC. Using reference TRBV7-2 and TRBJ2-1 for the parts outside the CDR3, the full variable domain is GAGVSQSPSNKVTEKGKDVELRCDPISGHTALYWYRQSLGQGLEFLIYFQGNSAPDKSGLPSDRFSAERTGGSVSTLTIQRTQQEDSAVYLCASSLARVGEQFFGPGTRLTVL.

This clonotype was seen at least ten times. This rearrangement joins TRBV6-1 to TRBJ1-3; D is uncertain. This CDR3 is 12 amino acids long. Trimming stripped 4 bases from V and 1 base from J, with 2 bases between. Germline V gives CDR1 MNHNS, CDR2 SASEGT. The CDR3 here is CASSVSGNTIYF. CDR3 DNA sequence: TGTGCCAGCAGTGTTTCTGGAAACACCATATATTTT.

The V and J genes are TRBV19 and TRBJ2-1, with D perhaps TRBD2 (6 bases). CDR1 is LNHDA, CDR2 SQIVND, per germline (reference sequence). There are 16 residues in the CDR3. With 8 bases removed from V and 5 bases from J, the gap between germline ends came to 22 bases. CDR3 residues: CASGTARGGKDNEQFF. The CDR3 bases are TGTGCCAGTGGTACCGCACGCGGCGGGAAGGACAATGAGCAGTTCTTC. Filled out from reference TRBV19 and TRBJ2-1, the complete variable domain reads DGGITQSPKYLFRKEGQNVTLSCEQNLNHDAMYWYRQDPGQGLRLIYYSQIVNDFQKGDIAEGYSVSREKKESFPLTVTSAQKNPTAFYLCASGTARGGKDNEQFFGPGTRLTVL.

This clonotype was seen repeatedly, ten times or more. The chain employs TRBV2 and TRBJ1-5, with unresolved D. CDR1 and CDR2 (germline): SNHLY, FYNNEI. The CDR3 loop spans 12 amino acids. V was cut by 4 bases and J by 10 bases, with 11 bases left in between. The chain's CDR3 is CASSGGGHPQHF. CDR3 coding DNA: TGTGCCAGCAGTGGGGGAGGGCATCCCCAGCATTTT.

Worth noting for this clonotype: A read error is possible here, since a much larger clone lies one base away. The conserved closing phenylalanine or tryptophan is absent in this CDR3, likely reflecting a read error. The DNA is omitted, as the CDR3 cannot be located on it reliably, and the CDR3 follows TCRdb's listing. The gene calls are TRBV12-3 or TRBV12-4 and TRBJ2-3; the table's D call, TRBD2, has no DNA check behind it. The CDR3 comprises 11 residues, both ends counted. This CDR3 reads CASEIQGPTYS.

The V gene is TRBV18, the J gene TRBJ2-3; no definite D call. The germline V and J ends were trimmed by 3 bases and 7 bases, with 17 bases remaining between them. Per germline, CDR1 KGHSH and CDR2 LQKENI. CDR3 length: 15 amino acids. CDR3 loop: CASSPQVAAWNTQYF. The CDR3 DNA follows: TGTGCCAGCTCACCTCAGGTGGCGGCTTGGAATACGCAGTATTTT. The full variable domain, rest sourced from reference TRBV18 and TRBJ2-3, is NAGVMQNPRHLVRRRGQEARLRCSPMKGHSHVYWYRQLPEEGLKFMVYLQKENIIDESGMPKERFSAEFPKEGPSILRIQQVVRGDSAAYFCASSPQVAAWNTQYFGPGTRLTVL.

This clonotype was seen many times. The CDR3 here is CASSFGAGRDTQYF. The CDR3 region has the DNA TGTGCCAGCAGCTTCGGGGCCGGGAGGGATACGCAGTATTTT. The chain is built from TRBV7-2 and TRBJ2-3; 7 bases line up with TRBD2. Looked up from germline, CDR1 is SGHTA and CDR2 is FQGNSA. The CDR3 length is 14 residues. Trimming at V came to 3 bases and at J to 6 bases, leaving 6 bases not matched to a gene.

This clonotype was seen many times. The chain couples TRBV24-1 to TRBJ1-4, with D possibly TRBD1 on 5 matching bases. V was cut by 0 bases and J by 5 bases, with 12 bases left in between. This CDR3 contains 16 residues. CDR1 is KGHDR, CDR2 SFDVKD, per germline. CDR3 sequence (DNA): TGTGCCACCAGTGATTTGGGCCGGGACGGAAATGAAAAACTGTTTTTT. Its translation: CATSDLGRDGNEKLFF.

The V and J genes are TRBV6-6 and TRBJ2-3; D unresolved. Trimming stripped 4 bases from V and 8 bases from J, with 16 bases between. The CDR3 covers 14 residues. CDR1 and CDR2 from the germline V gene are MNHNY and SVGAGI (reference sequence). This CDR3 is CASSFGPDPATQYF. CDR3 DNA sequence: TGTGCCAGCAGTTTTGGACCAGACCCAGCTACGCAGTATTTT.

This chain joins TRBV4-2 and TRBJ2-5; 8 bases are shared with TRBD1. This CDR3 comprises 15 residues. Unmatched junction bases numbered 5, after V lost 0 bases and J lost 5 bases. Germline-derived CDR1 and CDR2 are LGHNA and YNFKEQ. Here the CDR3 reads CASSQEGTGQETQYF. The CDR3 DNA follows: TGTGCCAGCAGCCAAGAGGGGACAGGACAGGAGACCCAGTACTTC.

This clonotype was recorded at least ten times. V is TRBV9 and J is TRBJ2-3; D possibly corresponds to TRBD2 (6 bases). The CDR3 is made up of 17 amino acids. V was cut by 4 bases and J by 4 bases, with 22 bases left in between. Germline V gene data show CDR1 as SGDLS and CDR2 as YYNGEE. The CDR3 reads CASSQQRLGGIADTQYF. CDR3 coding DNA: TGTGCCAGCAGCCAACAAAGGTTGGGCGGGATAGCAGATACGCAGTATTTT.

Comments on this clonotype: A much larger clone sits a single nucleotide away, making a read error possible. The chain joins TRBV7-2 to TRBJ1-2; 8 bases map to TRBD1. CDR1 and CDR2 (germline): SGHTA, FQGNSA. The CDR3 runs to 14 residues. CDR3 DNA: TGTGCCAGCAGCGCAACAGGGGGAGGGTTTGGCTGCACCTTC. Translation: CASSATGGGFGCTF.

This clonotype was observed at least ten times. The CDR3 sequence: CSASFPGGDGYTF. The CDR3 DNA follows: TGCAGTGCTAGTTTCCCGGGGGGTGACGGCTACACCTTC. This chain joins TRBV20-1 and TRBJ1-2; D is possibly TRBD1 (5 bases). CDR1 and CDR2 from the germline V gene are DFQATT and SNEGSKA (reference sequence). This CDR3 region has 13 residues. The V end was cut by 3 bases, the J end by 8 bases, with 16 bases between.

This clonotype was seen at least ten times. The chain uses TRBV10-3 and TRBJ2-3; D is tentatively TRBD1 or TRBD2 (5 bases each). The V end lost 5 bases, the J end lost 5 bases, and 11 bases lay between the germline ends. Per the germline V gene, CDR1 is ENHRY and CDR2 is SYGVKD. The CDR3 is 13 amino acids. The CDR3 region is CAISRDGKDTQYF. CDR3 sequence (DNA): TGTGCCATCAGTCGGGACGGTAAAGATACGCAGTATTTT.

Many counts were recorded for this clonotype. The V call is TRBV4-2, the J call TRBJ2-2, with 7 bases identical to TRBD2. The V gene's germline CDR1 is LGHNA and CDR2 YNFKEQ. V lost 0 bases to trimming and J lost 0 bases; unmatched junction nucleotides: 7. This CDR3 is built from 18 residues. The CDR3 spells CASSQEIGGSPNTGELFF. DNA of the CDR3: TGTGCCAGCAGCCAAGAAATTGGCGGGAGCCCGAACACCGGGGAGCTGTTTTTT.